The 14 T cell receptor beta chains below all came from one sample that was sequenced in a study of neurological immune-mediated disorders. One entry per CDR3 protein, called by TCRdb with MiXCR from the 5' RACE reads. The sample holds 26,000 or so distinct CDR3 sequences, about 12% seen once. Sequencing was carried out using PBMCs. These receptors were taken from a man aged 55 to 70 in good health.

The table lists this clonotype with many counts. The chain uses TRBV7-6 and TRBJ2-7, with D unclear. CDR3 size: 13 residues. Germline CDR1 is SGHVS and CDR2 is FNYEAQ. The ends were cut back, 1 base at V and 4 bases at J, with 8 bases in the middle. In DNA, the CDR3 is TGTGCCAGCAGCTTAGGATTCGGGTACGAGCAGTACTTC. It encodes CASSLGFGYEQYF.

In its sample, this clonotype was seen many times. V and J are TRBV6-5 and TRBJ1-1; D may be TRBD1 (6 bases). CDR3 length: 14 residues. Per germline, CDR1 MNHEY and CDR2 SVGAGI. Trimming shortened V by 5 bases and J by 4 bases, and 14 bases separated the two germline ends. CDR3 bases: TGTGCCAGCAGTCAGGGGAATTTTGGCACTGAAGCTTTCTTT. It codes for CASSQGNFGTEAFF.

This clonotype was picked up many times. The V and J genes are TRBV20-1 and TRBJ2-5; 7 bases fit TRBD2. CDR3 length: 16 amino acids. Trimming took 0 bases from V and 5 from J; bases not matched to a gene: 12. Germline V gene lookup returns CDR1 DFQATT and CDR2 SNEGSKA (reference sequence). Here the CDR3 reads CSARDQKGGLFETQYF. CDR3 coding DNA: TGCAGTGCTAGAGATCAAAAGGGAGGGCTATTCGAGACCCAGTACTTC.

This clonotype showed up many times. The DNA of the CDR3 is TGCGCCAGCAGCTTGGGACAGGGGGAAGAGACCCAGTACTTC. Residues: CASSLGQGEETQYF. The genes are TRBV5-1 and TRBJ2-5; TRBD1 agrees at 9 bases. Germline loops: CDR1 SGHRS, CDR2 YFSETQ. After removal of 0 bases from V and 3 bases from J, the junction contained 0 bases not matched to a gene. The CDR3 length is 14 residues.

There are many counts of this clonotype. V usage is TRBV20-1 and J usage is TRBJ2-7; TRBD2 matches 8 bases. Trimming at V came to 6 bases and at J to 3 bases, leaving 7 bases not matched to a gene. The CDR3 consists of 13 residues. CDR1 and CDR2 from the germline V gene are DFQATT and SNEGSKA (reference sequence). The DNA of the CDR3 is TGCAGTGCCCGCCGGGCGGGAGGCTACGAGCAGTACTTC. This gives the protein CSARRAGGYEQYF.

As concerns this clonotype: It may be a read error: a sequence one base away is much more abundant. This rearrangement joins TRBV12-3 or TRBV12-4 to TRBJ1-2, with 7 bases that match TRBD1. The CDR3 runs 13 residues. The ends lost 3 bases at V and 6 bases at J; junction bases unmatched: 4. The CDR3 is CASSFLGTDGYTF. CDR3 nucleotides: TGTGCCAGCAGTTTCCTCGGGACAGATGGCTACACCTTC.

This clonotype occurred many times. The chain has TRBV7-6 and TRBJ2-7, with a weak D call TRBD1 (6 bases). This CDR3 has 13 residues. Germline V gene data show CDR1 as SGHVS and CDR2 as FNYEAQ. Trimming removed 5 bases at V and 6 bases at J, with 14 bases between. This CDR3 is CASSARQVGEQYF. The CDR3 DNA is TGTGCCAGCAGCGCCCGACAGGTCGGCGAGCAGTACTTC.

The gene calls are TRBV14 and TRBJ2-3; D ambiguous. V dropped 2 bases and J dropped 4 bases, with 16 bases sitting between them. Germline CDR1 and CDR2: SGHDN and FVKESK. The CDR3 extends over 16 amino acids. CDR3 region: CASSQIWAVGADTQYF. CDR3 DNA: TGTGCCAGCAGCCAAATCTGGGCTGTCGGTGCAGATACGCAGTATTTT.

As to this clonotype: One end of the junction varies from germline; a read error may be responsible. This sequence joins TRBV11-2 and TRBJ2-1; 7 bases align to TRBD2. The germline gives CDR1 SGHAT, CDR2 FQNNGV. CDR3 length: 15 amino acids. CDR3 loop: CANSPEWEGGNEQFF. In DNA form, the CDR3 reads TGTGCCAACAGCCCAGAGTGGGAGGGAGGCAATGAGCAGTTCTTC.

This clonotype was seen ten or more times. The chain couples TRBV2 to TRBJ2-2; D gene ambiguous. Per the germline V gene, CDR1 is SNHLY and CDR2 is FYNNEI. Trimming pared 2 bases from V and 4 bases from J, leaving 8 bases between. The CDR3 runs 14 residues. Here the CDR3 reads CASSEWAGTGELFF. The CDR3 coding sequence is TGTGCCAGCAGTGAATGGGCAGGCACCGGGGAGCTGTTTTTT.

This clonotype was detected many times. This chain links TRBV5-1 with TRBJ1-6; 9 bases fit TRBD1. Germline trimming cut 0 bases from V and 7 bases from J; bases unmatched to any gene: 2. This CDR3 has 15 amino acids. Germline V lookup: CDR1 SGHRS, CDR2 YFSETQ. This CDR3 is CASSLGGQGNSPLHF. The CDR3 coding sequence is TGCGCCAGCAGCTTGGGGGGACAGGGAAATTCACCCCTCCACTTT.

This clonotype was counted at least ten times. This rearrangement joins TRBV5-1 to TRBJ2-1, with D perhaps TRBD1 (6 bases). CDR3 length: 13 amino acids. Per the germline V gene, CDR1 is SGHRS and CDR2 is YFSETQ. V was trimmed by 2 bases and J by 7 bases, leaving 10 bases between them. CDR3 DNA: TGCGCCAGCAGCTTTGGGCAGGGGAATGAGCAGTTCTTC. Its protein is CASSFGQGNEQFF.

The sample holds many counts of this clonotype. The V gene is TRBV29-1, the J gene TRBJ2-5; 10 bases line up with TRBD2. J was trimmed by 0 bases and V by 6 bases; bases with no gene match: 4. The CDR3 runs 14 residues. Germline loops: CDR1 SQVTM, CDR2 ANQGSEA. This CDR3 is CSVVGLADQETQYF. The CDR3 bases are TGCAGCGTCGTCGGACTAGCGGACCAAGAGACCCAGTACTTC. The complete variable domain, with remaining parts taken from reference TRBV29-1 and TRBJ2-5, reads SAVISQKPSRDICQRGTSLTIQCQVDSQVTMMFWYRQQPGQSLTLIATANQGSEATYESGFVIDKFPISRPNLTFSTLTVSNMSPEDSSIYLCSVVGLADQETQYFGPGTRLLVL.

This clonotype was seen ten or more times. Written as DNA, the CDR3 is TGTGCCAGCACCCCGCCGGCACATCCTTACAATGAGCAGTTCTTC. It yields the protein CASTPPAHPYNEQFF. V usage is TRBV7-9 and J usage is TRBJ2-1; D gene uncertain. Trimming stripped 7 bases from V and 4 bases from J, with 17 bases between. The germline V gene has CDR1 SEHNR and CDR2 FQNEAQ (reference sequence). The CDR3 loop spans 15 amino acids.